This is a list of T cell receptor beta chains from one sample in a study of shared clonotypes between healthy human individuals. Some clones are missing from TCRdb's copy, which holds only in-frame ones; the method was immunoSEQ multiplex PCR. The sample consists of roughly 2.4 million clones, 90% to 96% of them appearing once. Sequencing was done on a sample of naive CD4+ T cells sorted from blood. The receptors derive from a young man in good health. Both conserved end residues are part of each CDR3. The order of the fields is CDR3 length, D gene, V gene, J gene, CDR3 protein, CDR3 DNA. D genes are given only for firm matches.

len: 14; d_gene: TRBD1; v_gene: TRBV7-2; j_gene: TRBJ1-6; CDR3aa: CASSNQGGRGPLHF; CDR3nt: TGTGCCAGCAGCAACCAGGGGGGGAGGGGTCCCCTCCACTTT
len: 13; d_gene: .; v_gene: TRBV29-1; j_gene: TRBJ2-7; CDR3aa: CSALSGLGYEQYF; CDR3nt: TGCAGCGCCCTGTCGGGACTTGGATACGAGCAGTACTTC
len: 13; d_gene: .; v_gene: TRBV18; j_gene: TRBJ1-2; CDR3aa: CASSPEGRYGYTF; CDR3nt: TGTGCCAGCTCCCCGGAGGGGCGGTATGGCTACACCTTC
len: 14; d_gene: .; v_gene: TRBV18; j_gene: TRBJ2-7; CDR3aa: CASSPTTGPYEQYF; CDR3nt: TGTGCCAGCTCACCAACGACAGGCCCTTACGAGCAGTACTTC
len: 17; d_gene: TRBD1; v_gene: TRBV15; j_gene: TRBJ1-3; CDR3aa: CATSRGQSLGAENTIYF; CDR3nt: TGTGCCACCAGCAGGGGACAGTCCTTGGGGGCTGAAAACACCATATATTTT
len: 12; d_gene: TRBD1; v_gene: TRBV18; j_gene: TRBJ2-7; CDR3aa: CASSTQGREQYF; CDR3nt: TGTGCCAGCTCGACACAGGGGCGCGAGCAGTACTTC
len: 16; d_gene: TRBD2; v_gene: TRBV14; j_gene: TRBJ2-1; CDR3aa: CASSQLLSGGPHEQFF; CDR3nt: TGTGCCAGCAGCCAACTTTTATCGGGAGGGCCGCATGAGCAGTTCTTC
len: 15; d_gene: .; v_gene: TRBV10-2; j_gene: TRBJ1-3; CDR3aa: CASSARQDSGNTIYF; CDR3nt: TGCGCCAGCAGTGCAAGACAGGACTCTGGAAACACCATATATTTT
len: 13; d_gene: .; v_gene: TRBV5-4; j_gene: TRBJ2-7; CDR3aa: CASSLRGSYEQYF; CDR3nt: TGTGCCAGCAGCTTGCGGGGCTCCTACGAGCAGTACTTC
len: 15; d_gene: .; v_gene: TRBV19; j_gene: TRBJ1-6; CDR3aa: CASSPRQTYNSPLHF; CDR3nt: TGTGCCAGTAGTCCCCGACAGACTTATAATTCACCCCTCCACTTT